This T cell receptor (beta chain) appears in the sequencing data of a study of cytomegalovirus exposure and HLA in healthy donors. In the PCR, 60 Vbeta and 13 Jbeta primers were used. Data came from immunoSEQ multiplex PCR; TCRdb stores just in-frame clones and leaves some out. The data show 100,000 to 150,000 clones, about 9.1% seen once. The CDR3 totals 14 residues. V was shortened by 7 bases and J by 3 bases, with 15 bases between the two germline ends. CDR1 and CDR2 from the germline V gene are ENHRY and SYGVKD. Sample: PBMCs. The chain joins TRBV10-3 to TRBJ1-2; D is possibly TRBD1 (5 bases). The clonotype originates from a woman between 40 and 55 years old in good health and CMV-seropositive. The DNA of the CDR3 is TGTGCCATCAACCCCGCTGGCAGGGACTATGGCTACACCTTC. Encoded protein: CAINPAGRDYGYTF.